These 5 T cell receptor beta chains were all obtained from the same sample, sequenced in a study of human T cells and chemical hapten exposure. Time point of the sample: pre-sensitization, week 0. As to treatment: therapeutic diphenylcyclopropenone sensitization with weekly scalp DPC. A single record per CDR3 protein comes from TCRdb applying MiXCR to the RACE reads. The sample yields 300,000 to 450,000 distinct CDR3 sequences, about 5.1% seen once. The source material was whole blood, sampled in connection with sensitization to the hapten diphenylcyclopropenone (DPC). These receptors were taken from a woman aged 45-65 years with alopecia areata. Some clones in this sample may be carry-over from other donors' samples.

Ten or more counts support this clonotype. In DNA, the CDR3 is TGTGCCAGCCTAAGCGGGGCCCGAACCTACAATGAGCAGTTCTTC. This gives the protein CASLSGARTYNEQFF. The rearrangement links TRBV6-1 to TRBJ2-1, with 7 bases matching TRBD2. Germline lookup yields CDR1 MNHNS and CDR2 SASEGT. CDR3 length equals 15 residues. Germline trimming cut 8 bases from V and 2 bases from J; bases unmatched to any gene: 9.

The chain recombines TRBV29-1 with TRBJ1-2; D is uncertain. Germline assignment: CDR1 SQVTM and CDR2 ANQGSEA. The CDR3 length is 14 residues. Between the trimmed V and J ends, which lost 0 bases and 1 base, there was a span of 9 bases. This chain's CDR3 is CSVEDAQNNYGYTF. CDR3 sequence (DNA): TGCAGCGTTGAAGATGCCCAGAATAACTATGGCTACACCTTC.

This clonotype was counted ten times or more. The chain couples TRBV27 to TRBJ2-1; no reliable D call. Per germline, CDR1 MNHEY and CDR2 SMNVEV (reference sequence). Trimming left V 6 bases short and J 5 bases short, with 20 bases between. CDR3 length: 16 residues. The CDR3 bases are TGTGCCAGCAGATGGCAGGTCATTTCTATGGACAATGAGCAGTTCTTC. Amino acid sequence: CASRWQVISMDNEQFF.

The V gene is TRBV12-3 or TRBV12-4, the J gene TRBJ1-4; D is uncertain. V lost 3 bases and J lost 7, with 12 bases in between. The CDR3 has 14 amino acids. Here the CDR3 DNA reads TGTGCCAGCAGTTTGGGAGAAGCGAGTGAAAAACTGTTTTTT. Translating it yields CASSLGEASEKLFF.

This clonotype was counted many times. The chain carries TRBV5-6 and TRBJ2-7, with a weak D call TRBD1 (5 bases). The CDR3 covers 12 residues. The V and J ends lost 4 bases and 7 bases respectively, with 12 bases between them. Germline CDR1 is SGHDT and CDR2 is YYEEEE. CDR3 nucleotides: TGTGCCAGCAGCCAGGGTAAGAGTGAGCAGTACTTC. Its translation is CASSQGKSEQYF. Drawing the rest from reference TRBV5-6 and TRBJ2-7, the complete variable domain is DAGVTQSPTHLIKTRGQQVTLRCSPKSGHDTVSWYQQALGQGPQFIFQYYEEEERQRGNFPDRFSGHQFPNYSSELNVNALLLGDSALYLCASSQGKSEQYFGPGTRLTVT.